Presented here are 6 T cell receptor beta chains from one specimen sequenced in a study of cytomegalovirus exposure and HLA in healthy donors. Researchers ran the PCR with 60 Vbeta and 13 Jbeta primers. The assay was immunoSEQ multiplex PCR, and TCRdb's table has in-frame clones only and misses some. The sample lists around 55,000 clones; about 84% were seen once. The sample was PBMCs. Receptors originate from a female donor in good health and CMV-seronegative.

This chain joins TRBV7-3 and TRBJ2-5, with 9 bases that match TRBD1. Germline V gene sequence: CDR1 SGHTA, CDR2 FQGTGA. The trim removed 5 bases at V and 4 bases at J, leaving 5 bases unmatched. CDR3 length: 14 residues. The CDR3 coding sequence is TGTGCCAGCAGCCAACAGGGGGCTAGAGAGACCCAGTACTTC. It translates to CASSQQGARETQYF.

V is TRBV9 and J is TRBJ2-1; the match to TRBD2 covers 11 bases. The CDR3 spans 15 residues. Germline V gene lookup returns CDR1 SGDLS and CDR2 YYNGEE. J lost 4 bases, V lost 7 bases, and 7 bases had no gene match. For the CDR3, the DNA is TGTGCCAGCGGGGTCGGGACTAGCGGTTACAATGAGCAGTTCTTC. This sequence encodes CASGVGTSGYNEQFF.

As for this clone: The junction differs from germline at one of its ends, possibly a read error. J is TRBJ2-1 and V is TRBV7-7, with 11 bases aligning to TRBD1. Germline V lookup: CDR1 SSHAT, CDR2 FNYEAQ (reference sequence). The CDR3 sequence is 16 residues long. The CDR3 loop is CASSPGTGGSYNEQFF. The CDR3 DNA reads TGTGCTAGCAGCCCTGGGACAGGGGGCTCCTACAATGAGCAGTTCTTC.

This clone has more than one count but fewer than ten. The CDR3 here is CASSFTGVETQYF. CDR3 coding DNA: TGTGCCAGCAGCTTCACAGGGGTGGAGACCCAGTACTTC. The genes are TRBV11-3 and TRBJ2-5; 7 bases are a match to TRBD1. The CDR3 sequence is 13 residues long. The V gene end was trimmed by 3 bases and the J gene end by 5 bases; junction bases not matched to a gene: 3. Looked up from germline, CDR1 is SGHNT and CDR2 is YENEEA.

The V gene is TRBV19, the J gene TRBJ1-2; TRBD1 matches at 8 bases. CDR1 is LNHDA and CDR2 is SQIVND in the germline V gene (reference sequence). CDR3 length: 14 amino acids. With V trimmed by 8 bases and J by 4 bases, 9 bases remained unmatched. The CDR3: CASSAGTGLYGYTF. For the CDR3, the DNA is TGTGCCAGTTCCGCCGGGACAGGCCTCTATGGCTACACCTTC.

The chain recombines TRBV6-1 with TRBJ2-7, with 10 bases that match TRBD2. The germline gives CDR1 MNHNS, CDR2 SASEGT. This CDR3 is 15 amino acids long. V trimming: 7 bases; J trimming: 3 bases; junction bases outside the gene matches: 9. CDR3 region: CASILGLAAHYEQYF. CDR3 bases: TGTGCCAGCATCTTAGGACTAGCGGCGCACTACGAGCAGTACTTC.